A single sample is the source of the 29 T cell receptor beta chains below, sequenced in a study of OX40 agonist ivuxolimab in advanced cancers. The data were produced by immunoSEQ multiplex PCR, yet TCRdb's version contains in-frame clones alone and is incomplete. The sample includes 70,000 or so clones, 90% to 95% of them seen just once. The sequencing used CD4+ or CD8+ T cells sorted from blood, collected in a trial of the OX40 agonist ivuxolimab. The receptors come from an adult with an advanced solid tumor such as melanoma, head and neck, liver or kidney cancer.

The rearrangement links TRBV15 to TRBJ1-6; 7 bases map to TRBD1. The CDR3 contains 17 residues. CDR1 LNHNV and CDR2 YYDKDF come from the germline V gene (reference sequence). V gave up 0 bases and J gave up 10 bases; unmatched junction bases: 12. The CDR3 loop is CATSRDPDRAWGSPLHF. The DNA of the CDR3 is TGTGCCACCAGCAGAGACCCTGACAGGGCCTGGGGCTCACCCCTCCACTTT.

The chain couples TRBV10-1 to TRBJ2-7, with 10 nucleotides matching TRBD2. Germline assignment: CDR1 WNHNN and CDR2 SYGVQD (reference sequence). The CDR3 is 15 amino acids. Trimming removed 1 base from V and 3 bases from J; junction bases left unmatched: 3. The chain's CDR3 is CASSEYPSGGYEQYF. The DNA for the CDR3 is TGCGCCAGCAGTGAGTACCCTAGCGGGGGCTACGAGCAGTACTTC.

The chain couples TRBV13 to TRBJ2-1, with D tentatively TRBD1 (6 bases). The germline V gene encodes CDR1 PRHDT and CDR2 FYEKMQ (reference sequence). Trimming stripped 5 bases from V and 4 bases from J, with 15 bases between. The CDR3 is made up of 15 amino acids. CDR3 coding DNA: TGTGCCAGCAGCGGGGGCTGGGCAGTTTACAATGAGCAGTTCTTC. Its protein product is CASSGGWAVYNEQFF.

The J gene is TRBJ2-5, the V gene TRBV29-1, with D hard to call. The CDR3 spans 12 residues. Germline lookup yields CDR1 SQVTM and CDR2 ANQGSEA. The CDR3: CSRFAPQETQYF. CDR3 DNA sequence: TGCAGTCGGTTCGCACCGCAAGAGACCCAGTACTTC. Full variable domain (missing parts from reference TRBV29-1 and TRBJ2-5): SAVISQKPSRDICQRGTSLTIQCQVDSQVTMMFWYRQQPGQSLTLIATANQGSEATYESGFVIDKFPISRPNLTFSTLTVSNMSPEDSSIYLCSRFAPQETQYFGPGTRLLVL.

This rearrangement joins TRBV4-2 to TRBJ2-1, with 11 bases lining up with TRBD2. The V gene end was trimmed by 4 bases and the J gene end by 10 bases; junction bases not matched to a gene: 3. The V gene's germline CDR1 is LGHNA and CDR2 YNFKEQ. The CDR3 loop spans 13 amino acids. The CDR3: CASSPGLADEQFF. The CDR3 coding sequence is TGTGCCAGCAGCCCGGGACTAGCGGACGAGCAGTTCTTC.

This clone was observed once. This rearrangement joins TRBV6-5 to TRBJ2-5, with 10 bases that match TRBD2. The J call is doubtful: the DNA matches TRBJ2-7 better. Per germline, CDR1 MNHEY and CDR2 SVGAGI. This CDR3 is 14 amino acids long. The CDR3 here is CASSDLAGDYEQYF. CDR3 DNA: TGTGCCAGCAGTGACCTAGCGGGGGACTACGAGCAGTACTTC.

V is TRBV7-6 and J is TRBJ2-2; TRBD2 matches at 8 bases. Trimming cost V 5 bases and J 7 bases; bases outside gene matches: 9. The germline CDR1 and CDR2 sequences are SGHVS and FNYEAQ. The CDR3 has 15 residues. CDR3 bases: TGTGCCAGCAGCCCCCCGGGAGGGCTTGGCGGGGAGCTGTTTTTT. This gives the protein CASSPPGGLGGELFF. Full variable domain (outside the CDR3, taken from reference TRBV7-6 and TRBJ2-2): GAGVSQSPRYKVTKRGQDVALRCDPISGHVSLYWYRQALGQGPEFLTYFNYEAQQDKSGLPNDRFSAERPEGSISTLTIQRTEQRDSAMYRCASSPPGGLGGELFFGEGSRLTVL.

CDR3 sequence reads: CASSNIAGGSYNEQFF. The CDR3 DNA reads TGCGCCAGCAGTAACATAGCGGGGGGATCCTACAATGAGCAGTTCTTC. The genes are TRBV5-1 and TRBJ2-1, with TRBD2 matching 10 bases. The CDR3 contains 16 residues. V lost 5 bases and J lost 1; bases outside the gene matches: 6. The germline gives CDR1 SGHRS, CDR2 YFSETQ.

The chain combines TRBV10-1 with TRBJ2-7; D remains unclear. V shed 5 bases and J shed 4 bases, with 12 bases lying between them. The CDR3 length is 13 residues. Germline V gene sequence: CDR1 WNHNN, CDR2 SYGVQD (reference sequence). The CDR3 nucleotides read TGCGCCAGCAGTATCGGTCGGGCTTACGAGCAGTACTTC. Its protein product is CASSIGRAYEQYF.

The chain joins TRBV4-1 to TRBJ1-5, with D perhaps TRBD1 (5 bases). The CDR3 sequence is 16 residues long. With 4 bases removed from V and 0 bases from J, the gap between germline ends came to 13 bases. Germline V gene sequence: CDR1 MGHRA, CDR2 YSYEKL. CDR3 nucleotides: TGCGCCAGCAGCCCCCGAGGGGCCATTAGCAATCAGCCCCAGCATTTT. Translated: CASSPRGAISNQPQHF.

The V and J genes are TRBV13 and TRBJ2-1; 8 nucleotides align to TRBD2. The germline V gene encodes CDR1 PRHDT and CDR2 FYEKMQ (reference sequence). J lost 12 bases, V lost 5 bases, and 15 bases had no gene match. The CDR3 sequence is 15 residues long. The chain's CDR3 is CASSLTGLVGKGQFF. The CDR3 coding sequence is TGTGCCAGCAGCCTTACGGGACTAGTGGGAAAAGGGCAGTTCTTC.

V usage is TRBV16 and J usage is TRBJ1-6, with 8 bases that match TRBD1. Per germline, CDR1 KGHSY and CDR2 FQNENV. V dropped 0 bases and J dropped 0; count of bases not matched to a gene: 7. This CDR3 is built from 19 residues. CDR3 coding DNA: TGTGCCAGCAGCCAATCCCTTCAGGGGGCGAACTCCTATAATTCACCCCTCCACTTT. This codes for CASSQSLQGANSYNSPLHF. The variable domain in full, completed from reference TRBV16 and TRBJ1-6, reads GEEVAQTPKHLVRGEGQKAKLYCAPIKGHSYVFWYQQVLKNEFKFLISFQNENVFDETGMPKERFSAKCLPNSPCSLEIQATKLEDSAVYFCASSQSLQGANSYNSPLHFGNGTRLTVT.

The chain recombines TRBV6-5 with TRBJ1-6; 9 nucleotides match TRBD1. The CDR3 extends over 16 amino acids. After removal of 0 bases from V and 7 bases from J, the junction contained 4 bases not matched to a gene. Looked up from germline, CDR1 is MNHEY and CDR2 is SVGAGI. The CDR3 nucleotides read TGTGCCAGCAGTTACTCGACAGGGGGATGGAATTCACCCCTCCACTTT. Translating it yields CASSYSTGGWNSPLHF.

The chain has TRBV27 and TRBJ2-2; 9 bases align to TRBD2. V was clipped by 2 bases and J by 7 bases; unmatched bases: 11. CDR3 length equals 17 residues. Per the germline V gene, CDR1 is MNHEY and CDR2 is SMNVEV (reference sequence). For the CDR3, the DNA is TGTGCCAGCAGTTTAGAGGCTGGCGGGGGGGCGTACGGGGAGCTGTTTTTT. Translated, it gives CASSLEAGGGAYGELFF.

The chain couples TRBV6-5 to TRBJ1-1, with D maybe TRBD1 (5 bases). CDR1 MNHEY and CDR2 SVGAGI come from the germline V gene. Trimming stripped 0 bases from V and 1 base from J, with 9 bases between. The length of the CDR3 is 15 residues. The CDR3 nucleotides read TGTGCCAGCAGTTACTCAAGGGGAAGGAACACTGAAGCTTTCTTT. Amino acids: CASSYSRGRNTEAFF.

CDR3 bases: TGCGCCAGCAGCCAAGTGGCACAGGGGAATTCACCCCTCCACTTT. Translation gives CASSQVAQGNSPLHF. V and J are TRBV4-3 and TRBJ1-6, with 7 bases fitting TRBD1. CDR3 length equals 15 residues. Looked up from germline, CDR1 is LGHNA and CDR2 is YSLEER. The V segment lost 1 base and the J segment 7 bases; nucleotides outside the gene matches: 4.

V usage is TRBV19 and J usage is TRBJ2-7; TRBD1 is a possible D gene (5 bases). This CDR3 has 15 residues. V was shortened by 2 bases and J by 3 bases, with 14 bases between the two germline ends. Germline V gene data show CDR1 as LNHDA and CDR2 as SQIVND (reference sequence). CDR3 sequence (DNA): TGTGCCAGTAGTATAAACCAGGGCATGGGCTACGAGCAGTACTTC. Translated: CASSINQGMGYEQYF.

The chain links TRBV6-5 to TRBJ2-1, with D hard to call. Germline CDR1 reads MNHEY; CDR2 reads SVGAGI. This CDR3 region has 15 residues. V gave up 7 bases and J gave up 8 bases, with 21 bases separating them. Here the CDR3 reads CASTASRHLRDEQFF. The CDR3 nucleotides are TGTGCCAGCACCGCCAGCCGACACCTACGGGATGAGCAGTTCTTC.

This chain links TRBV11-2 with TRBJ2-3, with 10 nucleotides matching TRBD2. The CDR3 runs to 17 residues. CDR1 is SGHAT and CDR2 is FQNNGV in the germline V gene. Trimming took 3 bases from V and 0 from J; bases not matched to a gene: 6. CDR3 in amino acids: CASSFAPSGGSTDTQYF. CDR3 in DNA: TGTGCCAGCAGCTTCGCCCCTAGCGGGGGTAGCACAGATACGCAGTATTTT.

The V and J genes are TRBV21-1 and TRBJ2-5; no DNA check was done on the table's D call, TRBD1. TRBV21-1 constitutes a pseudogene. The CDR3 is made up of 15 amino acids. The CDR3 DNA sequence: TGTGCCAGCAGCGCACCCGGGACAGATCAAGAGACCCAGTACTTC. It specifies CASSAPGTDQETQYF.

The rearrangement uses TRBV6-5 and TRBJ2-7; D not certain. The CDR3 has 13 amino acids. Germline CDR1 MNHEY, CDR2 SVGAGI. The ends were cut back, 7 bases at V and 5 bases at J, with 15 bases in the middle. This chain's CDR3 is CASTAPFHNEQYF. In DNA form, the CDR3 reads TGTGCCAGCACTGCCCCCTTTCACAACGAGCAGTACTTC.

The chain recombines TRBV13 with TRBJ2-7, with 9 nucleotides matching TRBD1. V lost 3 bases and J lost 3; bases outside the gene matches: 6. The CDR3 is 15 amino acids. Germline assignment: CDR1 PRHDT and CDR2 FYEKMQ (reference sequence). For the CDR3, the DNA is TGTGCCAGCAGCTTGTCCGGGACAGGGTTCTACGAGCAGTACTTC. Amino acid sequence: CASSLSGTGFYEQYF. Looking up the rest from reference TRBV13 and TRBJ2-7 gives the full variable domain: AAGVIQSPRHLIKEKRETATLKCYPIPRHDTVYWYQQGPGQDPQFLISFYEKMQSDKGSIPDRFSAQQFSDYHSELNMSSLELGDSALYFCASSLSGTGFYEQYFGPGTRLTVT.

The chain joins TRBV6-1 to TRBJ2-3; D is possibly TRBD1 (5 bases). The V end was cut by 5 bases, the J end by 0 bases, with 6 bases between. The CDR3 totals 13 residues. CDR1 is MNHNS, CDR2 SASEGT, per germline. CDR3 sequence (DNA): TGTGCCAGCAGTCCAGGGAGCACAGATACGCAGTATTTT. Translation gives CASSPGSTDTQYF.

The chain uses TRBV21-1 and TRBJ2-7; TRBD1 is the table's D call and was not checked against the DNA. TRBV21-1 is flagged as a pseudogene. There are 15 residues in the CDR3. The DNA for the CDR3 is TGTGCCAGCAGCAAAGGGAGAGACAGCTCCTACGAGCAGTACTTC. Its protein product is CASSKGRDSSYEQYF.

The chain links TRBV25-1 to TRBJ1-1; no firm D call. The CDR3 is made up of 16 amino acids. The V and J ends lost 1 base and 0 bases respectively, with 12 bases between them. The germline gives CDR1 MGHDK, CDR2 SYGVNS. In nucleotides, the CDR3 is TGTGCCAGCAGTGAATCACAAGTGGGCTTGAACACTGAAGCTTTCTTT. This encodes CASSESQVGLNTEAFF. The full variable domain, rest sourced from reference TRBV25-1 and TRBJ1-1, is EADIYQTPRYLVIGTGKKITLECSQTMGHDKMYWYQQDPGMELHLIHYSYGVNSTEKGDLSSESTVSRIRTEHFPLTLESARPSHTSQYLCASSESQVGLNTEAFFGQGTRLTVV.

The rearrangement uses TRBV9 and TRBJ2-4; tentatively, D is TRBD1 or TRBD2 (6 bases each). Germline CDR1 is SGDLS and CDR2 is YYNGEE. V lost 0 bases to trimming and J lost 9 bases, with 16 bases between them. This CDR3 region has 15 residues. The CDR3 coding sequence is TGTGCCAGCAGCGTAGCAGGGTTCGGGGGCAGCATTCAGTACTTC. Translation gives CASSVAGFGGSIQYF.

The chain has TRBV19 and TRBJ1-2; 9 bases are a match to TRBD1. Germline values: CDR1 LNHDA, CDR2 SQIVND (reference sequence). The V and J ends lost 7 bases and 4 bases, in that order; junction bases with no gene match: 7. CDR3 length: 14 amino acids. The CDR3 DNA reads as TGTGCCAGTACCTTGACGGACAGGGGCTATGGCTACACCTTC. As protein: CASTLTDRGYGYTF.

The chain uses TRBV4-1 and TRBJ2-1; 8 bases map to TRBD1. Germline lookup yields CDR1 MGHRA and CDR2 YSYEKL. This CDR3 is 14 amino acids long. V lost 3 bases, J lost 9 bases, and 7 bases stayed unmatched. The CDR3, as DNA: TGCGCCAGCAGCCACCTCGACAGGGGTCGTGAGCAGTTCTTC. Protein product: CASSHLDRGREQFF.

This clone was seen only a few times. The J gene is TRBJ1-1, the V gene TRBV7-9, with D unclear. The CDR3 length is 14 residues. V lost 8 bases and J 3 bases, leaving 16 bases between the germline ends. Germline CDR1 reads SEHNR; CDR2 reads FQNEAQ (reference sequence). The CDR3 here is CASFTDLTDTEAFF. The CDR3 region has the DNA TGTGCCAGCTTTACTGACCTAACTGACACTGAAGCTTTCTTT.